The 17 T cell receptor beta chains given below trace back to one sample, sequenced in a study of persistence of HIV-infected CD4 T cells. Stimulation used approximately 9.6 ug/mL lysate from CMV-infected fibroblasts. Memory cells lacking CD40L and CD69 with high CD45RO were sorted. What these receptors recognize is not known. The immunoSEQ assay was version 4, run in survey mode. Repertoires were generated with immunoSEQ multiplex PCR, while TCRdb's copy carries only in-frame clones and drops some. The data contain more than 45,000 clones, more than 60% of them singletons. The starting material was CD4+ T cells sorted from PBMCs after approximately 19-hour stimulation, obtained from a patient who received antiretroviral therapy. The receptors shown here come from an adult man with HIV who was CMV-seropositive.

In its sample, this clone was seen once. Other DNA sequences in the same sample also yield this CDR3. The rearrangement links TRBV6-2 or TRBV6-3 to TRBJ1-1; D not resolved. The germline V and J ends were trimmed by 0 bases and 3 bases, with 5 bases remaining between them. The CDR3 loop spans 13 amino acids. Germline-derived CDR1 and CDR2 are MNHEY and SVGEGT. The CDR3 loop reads CASSYSRDTEAFF. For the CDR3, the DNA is TGTGCCAGCAGTTACTCAAGGGACACTGAAGCTTTCTTT.

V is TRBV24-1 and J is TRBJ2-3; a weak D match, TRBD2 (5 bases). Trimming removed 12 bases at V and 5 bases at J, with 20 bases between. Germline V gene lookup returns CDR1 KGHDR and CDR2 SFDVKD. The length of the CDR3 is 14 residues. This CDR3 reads CAPRRADRKDTQYF. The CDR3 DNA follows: TGTGCCCCCCGGCGGGCGGACCGGAAAGATACGCAGTATTTT.

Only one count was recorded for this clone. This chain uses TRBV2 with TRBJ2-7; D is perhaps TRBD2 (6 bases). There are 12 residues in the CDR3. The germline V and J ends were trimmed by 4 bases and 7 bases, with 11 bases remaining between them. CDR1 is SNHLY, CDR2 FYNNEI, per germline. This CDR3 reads CASSGEAREQYF. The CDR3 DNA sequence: TGTGCCAGCAGTGGGGAGGCGAGAGAGCAGTACTTC.

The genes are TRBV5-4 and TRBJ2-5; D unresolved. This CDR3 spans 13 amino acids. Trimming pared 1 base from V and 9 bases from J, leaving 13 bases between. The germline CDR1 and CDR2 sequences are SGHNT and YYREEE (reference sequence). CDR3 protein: CASSLPGRVAQYF. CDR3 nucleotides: TGTGCCAGCAGCTTGCCGGGTAGGGTGGCCCAGTACTTC.

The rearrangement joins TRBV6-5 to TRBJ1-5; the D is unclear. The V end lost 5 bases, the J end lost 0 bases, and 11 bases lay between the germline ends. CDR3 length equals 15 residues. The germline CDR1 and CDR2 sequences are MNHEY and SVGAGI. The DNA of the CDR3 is TGTGCCAGCAGTACAATGCCCTATAGCAATCAGCCCCAGCATTTT. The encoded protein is CASSTMPYSNQPQHF.

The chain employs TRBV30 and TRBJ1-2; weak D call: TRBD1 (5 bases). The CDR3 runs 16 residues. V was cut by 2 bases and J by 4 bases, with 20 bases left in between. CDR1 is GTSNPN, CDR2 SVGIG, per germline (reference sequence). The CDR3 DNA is TGTGCCTGGAGTCCTACGGGCGGGGGGACGGGCTATGGCTACACCTTC. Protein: CAWSPTGGGTGYGYTF.

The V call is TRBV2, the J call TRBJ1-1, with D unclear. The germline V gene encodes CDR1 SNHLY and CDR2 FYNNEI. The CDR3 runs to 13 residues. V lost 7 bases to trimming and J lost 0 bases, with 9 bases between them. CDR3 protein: CASTADLNTEAFF. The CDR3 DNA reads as TGTGCCAGCACCGCAGATCTGAACACTGAAGCTTTCTTT.

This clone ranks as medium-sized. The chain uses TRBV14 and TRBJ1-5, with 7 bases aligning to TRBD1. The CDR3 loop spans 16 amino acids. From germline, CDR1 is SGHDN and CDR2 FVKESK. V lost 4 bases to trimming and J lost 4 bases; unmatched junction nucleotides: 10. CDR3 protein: CASSLKKGALNQPQHF. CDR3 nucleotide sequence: TGTGCCAGCAGCCTAAAAAAGGGGGCACTTAATCAGCCCCAGCATTTT.

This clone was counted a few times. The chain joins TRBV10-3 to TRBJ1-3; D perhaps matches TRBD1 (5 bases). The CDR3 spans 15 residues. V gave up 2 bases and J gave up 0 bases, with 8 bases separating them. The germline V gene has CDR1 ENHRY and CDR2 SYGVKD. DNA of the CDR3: TGTGCCATCAGTGAGCGGGGCGACTCTGGAAACACCATATATTTT. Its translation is CAISERGDSGNTIYF.

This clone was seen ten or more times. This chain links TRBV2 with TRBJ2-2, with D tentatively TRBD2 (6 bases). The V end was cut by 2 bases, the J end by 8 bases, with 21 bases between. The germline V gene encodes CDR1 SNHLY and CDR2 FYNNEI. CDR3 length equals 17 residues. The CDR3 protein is CASSESLSLGRSGELFF. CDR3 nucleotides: TGTGCCAGCAGTGAATCCCTAAGCTTGGGGAGGTCGGGGGAGCTGTTTTTT. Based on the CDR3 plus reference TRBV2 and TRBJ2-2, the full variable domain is EPEVTQTPSHQVTQMGQEVILRCVPISNHLYFYWYRQILGQKVEFLVSFYNNEISEKSEIFDDQFSVERPDGSNFTLKIRSTKLEDSAMYFCASSESLSLGRSGELFFGEGSRLTVL.

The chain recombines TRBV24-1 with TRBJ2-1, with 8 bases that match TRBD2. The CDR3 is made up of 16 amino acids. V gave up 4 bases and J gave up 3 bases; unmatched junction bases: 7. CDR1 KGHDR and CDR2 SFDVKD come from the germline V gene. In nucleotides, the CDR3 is TGTGCCACCAGTGACCGGACTAGCCACAACTACAATGAGCAGTTCTTC. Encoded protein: CATSDRTSHNYNEQFF.

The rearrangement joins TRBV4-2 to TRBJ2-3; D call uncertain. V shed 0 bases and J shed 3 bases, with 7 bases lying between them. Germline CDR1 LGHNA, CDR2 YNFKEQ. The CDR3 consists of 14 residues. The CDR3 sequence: CASSQDSNTDTQYF. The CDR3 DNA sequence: TGTGCCAGCAGCCAAGATAGTAATACAGATACGCAGTATTTT.

CDR3 region: CASSLGAGNTIYF. The CDR3 region has the DNA TGTGCCAGCAGTTTAGGGGCTGGAAACACCATATATTTT. The chain joins TRBV28 to TRBJ1-3; no definite D call. The length of the CDR3 is 13 residues. The ends were cut back, 2 bases at V and 2 bases at J, with 4 bases in the middle. Per the germline V gene, CDR1 is MDHEN and CDR2 is SYDVKM.

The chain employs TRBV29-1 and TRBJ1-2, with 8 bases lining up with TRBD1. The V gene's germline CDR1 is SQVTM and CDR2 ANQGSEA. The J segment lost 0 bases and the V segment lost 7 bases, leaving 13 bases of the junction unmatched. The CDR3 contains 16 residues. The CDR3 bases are TGCAGCGCCCAGATGGCAGGGGGCCTAGCTAACTATGGCTACACCTTC. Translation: CSAQMAGGLANYGYTF. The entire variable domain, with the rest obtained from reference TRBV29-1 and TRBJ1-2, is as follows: SAVISQKPSRDICQRGTSLTIQCQVDSQVTMMFWYRQQPGQSLTLIATANQGSEATYESGFVIDKFPISRPNLTFSTLTVSNMSPEDSSIYLCSAQMAGGLANYGYTFGSGTRLTVV.

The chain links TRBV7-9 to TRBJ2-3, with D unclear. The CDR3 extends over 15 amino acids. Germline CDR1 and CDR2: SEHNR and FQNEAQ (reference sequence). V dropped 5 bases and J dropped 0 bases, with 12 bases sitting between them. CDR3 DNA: TGTGCCAGCAGCCGGAAGGCAGGTAGCACAGATACGCAGTATTTT. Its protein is CASSRKAGSTDTQYF.

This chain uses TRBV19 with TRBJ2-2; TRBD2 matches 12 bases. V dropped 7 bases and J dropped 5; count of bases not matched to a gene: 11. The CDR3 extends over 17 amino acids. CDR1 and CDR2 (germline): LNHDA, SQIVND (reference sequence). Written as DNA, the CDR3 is TGTGCCAGTATTCCGACTAGCGGGGGCTTTGGGACCGGGGAGCTGTTTTTT. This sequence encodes CASIPTSGGFGTGELFF.

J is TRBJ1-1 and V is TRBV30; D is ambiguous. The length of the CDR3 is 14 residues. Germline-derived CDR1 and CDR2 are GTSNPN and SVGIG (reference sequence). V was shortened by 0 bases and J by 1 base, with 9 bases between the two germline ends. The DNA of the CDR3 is TGTGCCTGGAGTGTATACCAGGCGAACACTGAAGCTTTCTTT. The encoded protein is CAWSVYQANTEAFF.